Below, 25 T cell receptor beta chains from the same sample are listed, as sequenced in a study of blood T cell repertoires in COVID-19. TCRdb's copy holds only in-frame clones and misses some; the assay was immunoSEQ multiplex PCR. Among 200,000 to 250,000 clones listed, 82% were seen once. The sample taken for sequencing was PBMCs or T cells enriched from blood (not recorded which). The source of these receptors is a woman between 55 and 75 years old who had recovered from COVID-19.

This clone has more than one count but fewer than ten. The chain joins TRBV5-8 to TRBJ1-4; 9 nucleotides match TRBD1. The CDR3 extends over 14 amino acids. V was pared by 4 bases and J by 8 bases, with 6 bases of the junction left unmatched. The V gene's germline CDR1 is SGHTS and CDR2 YDEGEE. CDR3 DNA: TGTGCCAGCAGCAAGGGACAGGGAGGGGAAAAACTGTTTTTT. Translating gives CASSKGQGGEKLFF.

This clone was detected only a few times. The chain combines TRBV5-1 with TRBJ1-2; unclear D gene. From germline, CDR1 is SGHRS and CDR2 YFSETQ. This CDR3 is built from 15 residues. The V gene lost 3 bases and the J gene lost 0 bases, with 12 bases spanning the gap. The CDR3 DNA follows: TGCGCCAGCAGCTGGGGAGGTGACTCTAACTATGGCTACACCTTC. It translates to CASSWGGDSNYGYTF.

This chain connects TRBV18 to TRBJ1-2; TRBD1 aligns across 12 bases. The V gene end was trimmed by 3 bases and the J gene end by 6 bases; junction bases not matched to a gene: 17. The length of the CDR3 is 19 residues. Germline V gives CDR1 KGHSH, CDR2 LQKENI. CDR3 region: CASSPSPGTGQGARHGYTF. In DNA, the CDR3 is TGTGCCAGCTCACCCTCACCGGGAACGGGACAGGGGGCGCGACATGGCTACACCTTC.

Only a few counts were recorded for this clone. This chain connects TRBV2 to TRBJ1-4, with 9 positions matching TRBD1. Germline values: CDR1 SNHLY, CDR2 FYNNEI. Unmatched junction bases numbered 5, after V lost 4 bases and J lost 8 bases. The CDR3 contains 14 residues. The CDR3 DNA reads as TGTGCCAGCAGTGGGGACAGGGCAAGGGAAAAACTGTTTTTT. Its translation: CASSGDRAREKLFF.

The chain joins TRBV6-2 or TRBV6-3 to TRBJ2-5; D is perhaps TRBD2 (5 bases). Germline V gives CDR1 MNHEY, CDR2 SVGEGT. The CDR3 runs to 14 residues. Trimming pared 2 bases from V and 5 bases from J, leaving 12 bases between. CDR3 sequence: CASSYSLGGETQYF. For the CDR3, the DNA is TGTGCCAGCAGTTACAGTCTAGGCGGGGAGACCCAGTACTTC.

J is TRBJ2-5 and V is TRBV11-1; 7 bases fit TRBD1. With 5 bases clipped from V and 1 base from J, the junction kept 1 base outside the gene matches. CDR3 length equals 13 residues. CDR1 is SGHAT, CDR2 FQDESV, per germline (reference sequence). The CDR3 sequence is CASSQGVQETQYF. In nucleotides, the CDR3 is TGTGCCAGCAGCCAGGGGGTCCAAGAGACCCAGTACTTC.

The chain recombines TRBV6-2 or TRBV6-3 with TRBJ1-3; no clear D gene. Between the trimmed V and J ends, which lost 0 bases and 2 bases, there was a span of 11 bases. The CDR3 consists of 16 residues. Germline V gene lookup returns CDR1 MNHEY and CDR2 SVGEGT. CDR3 region: CASSYSSFTPGNTIYF. CDR3 coding DNA: TGTGCCAGCAGTTACTCGAGCTTCACGCCTGGAAACACCATATATTTT.

V usage is TRBV5-5 and J usage is TRBJ2-5, with unresolved D. Germline V gives CDR1 SGHKS, CDR2 YYEKEE (reference sequence). The CDR3 is 14 residues long. V gave up 6 bases and J gave up 5 bases, with 17 bases separating them. CDR3 protein: CASTVELPWETQYF. CDR3 DNA sequence: TGTGCCAGCACCGTGGAGCTCCCATGGGAGACCCAGTACTTC.

The rearrangement links TRBV20-1 to TRBJ1-1; the D gene is possibly TRBD1 (5 bases). The CDR3 is 11 residues long. V was trimmed by 4 bases and J by 11 bases, leaving 14 bases between them. Per germline, CDR1 DFQATT and CDR2 SNEGSKA (reference sequence). CDR3 nucleotides: TGCAGTGCTATCAGGGTAGTTGACGCTTTCTTT. Translating gives CSAIRVVDAFF.

This chain joins TRBV27 and TRBJ1-3; 7 nucleotides line up with TRBD1. Germline CDR1 reads MNHEY; CDR2 reads SMNVEV (reference sequence). The ends lost 6 bases at V and 1 base at J; junction bases unmatched: 0. The CDR3 has 13 residues. Here the CDR3 DNA reads TGTGCCAGCAGGACAGGGTCTGGAAACACCATATATTTT. This gives the protein CASRTGSGNTIYF.

CDR3 region: CASTLNRDRGYTF. DNA for the CDR3: TGTGCCAGTACCCTCAACCGCGACAGGGGCTACACCTTC. V gene TRBV19 combines with J gene TRBJ1-2, with D maybe TRBD1 (6 bases). The germline gives CDR1 LNHDA, CDR2 SQIVND (reference sequence). The germline V and J ends were trimmed by 7 bases and 8 bases, with 17 bases remaining between them. The CDR3 length is 13 residues.

This sequence joins TRBV2 and TRBJ1-1; D is possibly TRBD1 (5 bases). This CDR3 spans 13 amino acids. CDR1 and CDR2 from the germline V gene are SNHLY and FYNNEI. V lost 6 bases, J lost 0 bases, and 8 bases lay in between. This CDR3 is CASRKQVNTEAFF. Written as DNA, the CDR3 is TGTGCCAGCAGAAAACAGGTGAACACTGAAGCTTTCTTT.

The rearrangement joins TRBV10-3 to TRBJ1-2, with 7 positions matching TRBD1. V was clipped by 4 bases and J by 4 bases; unmatched bases: 6. CDR1 ENHRY and CDR2 SYGVKD come from the germline V gene. The CDR3 is 14 residues long. As DNA, the CDR3 is TGTGCCATCAGTGCCGGGACAGCTACCTATGGCTACACCTTC. Translated: CAISAGTATYGYTF.

The chain uses TRBV30 and TRBJ1-2, with 8 bases matching TRBD1. Germline V gives CDR1 GTSNPN, CDR2 SVGIG (reference sequence). CDR3 length: 13 amino acids. V lost 3 bases and J lost 2; bases outside the gene matches: 2. DNA of the CDR3: TGTGCCTGGAGGGGACAGGAGAACTATGGCTACACCTTC. This encodes CAWRGQENYGYTF.

This chain uses TRBV29-1 with TRBJ1-2, with TRBD1 as a possible D gene (5 bases). Trimming took off 2 bases at V and 4 bases at J, with 14 bases between the two ends. This CDR3 spans 14 amino acids. The germline V gene encodes CDR1 SQVTM and CDR2 ANQGSEA. The CDR3 bases are TGCAGCGTTGAACCGAGGGGTAGCGGCTATGGCTACACCTTC. Protein: CSVEPRGSGYGYTF.

The rearrangement joins TRBV7-8 to TRBJ1-5; D not resolved. Looked up from germline, CDR1 is SGHVS and CDR2 is FQNEAQ. There are 14 residues in the CDR3. V lost 0 bases to trimming and J lost 4 bases, with 7 bases between them. The CDR3 region is CASSLAGENQPQHF. For the CDR3, the DNA is TGTGCCAGCAGCTTAGCGGGAGAAAATCAGCCCCAGCATTTT. The whole variable domain, remainder taken from reference TRBV7-8 and TRBJ1-5, is GAGVSQSPRYKVAKRGQDVALRCDPISGHVSLFWYQQALGQGPEFLTYFQNEAQLDKSGLPSDRFFAERPEGSVSTLKIQRTQQEDSAVYLCASSLAGENQPQHFGDGTRLSIL.

A single count supports this clone. The chain couples TRBV19 to TRBJ1-6; D call uncertain. The V gene's germline CDR1 is LNHDA and CDR2 SQIVND (reference sequence). This CDR3 is 12 amino acids long. With 4 bases removed from V and 9 bases from J, the gap between germline ends came to 7 bases. CDR3: CASSRERSPLHF. CDR3 DNA: TGTGCCAGTAGTAGAGAGCGTTCACCCCTCCACTTT.

In this sample, this clone turned up once. The rearrangement links TRBV14 to TRBJ2-3; D unclear. The ends were cut back, 4 bases at V and 6 bases at J, with 14 bases in the middle. The germline V gene has CDR1 SGHDN and CDR2 FVKESK. The CDR3 has 14 amino acids. In DNA, the CDR3 is TGTGCCAGCAGCCCCCGACACGTTCGCGATACGCAGTATTTT. This encodes CASSPRHVRDTQYF.

Comment on this clone: The sample carries other DNA sequences with the same CDR3. The chain joins TRBV7-8 to TRBJ1-5; D might be TRBD1 (6 bases). From germline, CDR1 is SGHVS and CDR2 FQNEAQ. Trimming left V 5 bases short and J 7 bases short, with 15 bases between. The CDR3 runs 14 residues. The CDR3 DNA is TGTGCCAGCAGCCCTAATCAGGGGAACCAGCCCCAGCATTTT. Protein sequence: CASSPNQGNQPQHF.

V and J are TRBV24-1 and TRBJ2-1; tentative D call: TRBD2 (5 bases). CDR1 is KGHDR, CDR2 SFDVKD, per germline. The CDR3 extends over 14 amino acids. The ends were cut back, 7 bases at V and 2 bases at J, with 11 bases in the middle. The CDR3, as DNA: TGTGCCACCAGCGAATCGGGGACCTACAATGAGCAGTTCTTC. Translated, it gives CATSESGTYNEQFF.

CDR3 loop: CATQQGDEQFF. The CDR3 bases are TGTGCCACCCAACAGGGGGATGAGCAGTTCTTC. V is TRBV19 and J is TRBJ2-1; 8 bases are shared with TRBD1. Germline V lookup: CDR1 LNHDA, CDR2 SQIVND (reference sequence). V dropped 10 bases and J dropped 8; count of bases not matched to a gene: 4. The CDR3 runs to 11 residues.

The J gene is TRBJ1-6, the V gene TRBV5-6, with D possibly matching TRBD1 (5 bases). The CDR3 runs 16 residues. Germline V gene lookup returns CDR1 SGHDT and CDR2 YYEEEE. V shed 4 bases and J shed 3 bases, with 14 bases lying between them. CDR3 protein: CASSRSQGFYNSPLHF. DNA for the CDR3: TGTGCCAGCAGCAGGAGCCAGGGATTCTATAATTCACCCCTCCACTTT.

This clone was detected a few times. V is TRBV11-2 and J is TRBJ2-7; 9 bases are shared with TRBD1. The germline V gene has CDR1 SGHAT and CDR2 FQNNGV. Losses at the gene ends were 4 bases for V and 4 bases for J; bases not matched to a gene: 8. The CDR3 spans 15 residues. The CDR3: CASSSPGQGIYEQYF. CDR3 DNA: TGTGCCAGCAGCTCCCCGGGACAGGGTATTTACGAGCAGTACTTC.

The rearrangement joins TRBV6-2 or TRBV6-3 to TRBJ1-1; no clear D. Germline lookup yields CDR1 MNHEY and CDR2 SVGEGT. The CDR3 has 16 residues. Trimming pared 0 bases from V and 0 bases from J, leaving 11 bases between. CDR3 nucleotide sequence: TGTGCCAGCAGTTACTCGAGGCCCGGGATGAACACTGAAGCTTTCTTT. Amino acid sequence: CASSYSRPGMNTEAFF.

This clone was found a few times. The chain joins TRBV9 to TRBJ2-1; D uncertain. V gave up 0 bases and J gave up 1 base, with 8 bases separating them. Germline-derived CDR1 and CDR2 are SGDLS and YYNGEE. This CDR3 region has 15 residues. CDR3 nucleotide sequence: TGTGCCAGCAGCGTAGGGCCTCGTTCCTACAATGAGCAGTTCTTC. Its translation is CASSVGPRSYNEQFF.